Listed below are T cell receptor beta chains from one sample, sequenced in a study of OX40 agonist ivuxolimab in advanced cancers. Sequencing used immunoSEQ multiplex PCR; TCRdb keeps in-frame clones, though not all of them. The sample includes 43,000 or so clones, about 83% of them seen just once. The material was CD4+ or CD8+ T cells sorted from blood, obtained in a trial of the OX40 agonist ivuxolimab. All receptors come from an adult with an advanced solid tumor such as melanoma, head and neck, liver or kidney cancer. CDR3s include the opening cysteine and the closing phenylalanine or tryptophan. The order of the fields is V gene, J gene, clone size, D gene, CDR3 DNA, CDR3 protein. A D gene is named only where the DNA matches it firmly. Rows may omit the clone size; those that give it use once, few, many or a size class.

TRBV9,TRBJ2-1,-,-,TGTGCCAGCAGCGCTAGACGGACCTCCTACAATGAGCAGTTCTTC,CASSARRTSYNEQFF
TRBV19,TRBJ2-4,-,-,TGTGCCAGTATTGGGGTTTCCAAAAACATTCAGTACTTC,CASIGVSKNIQYF
TRBV29-1,TRBJ2-1,-,-,TGCAGCGCCGACCGCCCGGAGACGGGGATCCACAATGAGCAGTTCTTC,CSADRPETGIHNEQFF
TRBV19,TRBJ2-7,-,-,TGTGCCAGTAGTATCGCGGCTAGCAGATCCTACGAGCAGTACTTC,CASSIAASRSYEQYF
TRBV11-2,TRBJ2-2,-,TRBD2,TGTGCCAGCAGCTTAGTTAGCGGGAGTTTCACCGGGGAGCTGTTTTTT,CASSLVSGSFTGELFF
TRBV9,TRBJ1-6,-,TRBD1,TGTGCCAGCAGCGTTAAACAGGGGGGGAATTCACCCCTCCACTTT,CASSVKQGGNSPLHF
TRBV28,TRBJ2-1,-,-,TGTGCCAGCAGTTTATATCGGGAGCAGTTCTTC,CASSLYREQFF
TRBV9,TRBJ2-7,few,TRBD2,TGTGCCAGCAGCGTAGCGGCGGGGGGCGGCGAGCAGTACTTC,CASSVAAGGGEQYF
TRBV6-5,TRBJ1-1,-,TRBD1,TGTGCCAGCAGTCACCTGACAGGGAAAGGCACTGAAGCTTTCTTT,CASSHLTGKGTEAFF
TRBV27,TRBJ1-6,-,TRBD1,TGTGCCAGCAGTTTGAGACAGGGATTACGGCTTACTCACTTT,CASSLRQGLRLTHF
TRBV7-3,TRBJ2-2,few,-,TGTGCCAGCAGAAAAAACGTGAACACCGGGGAGCTGTTTTTT,CASRKNVNTGELFF
TRBV6-1,TRBJ1-5,-,-,TGTGCCAGCAGTGGCTTGCTACATAGCAATCAGCCCCAGCATTTT,CASSGLLHSNQPQHF
TRBV5-1,TRBJ1-6,-,-,TGCGCCAGCAGCTTGCACCCCGGGACGGTTAATTCACCCCTCCACTTT,CASSLHPGTVNSPLHF
TRBV5-4,TRBJ2-1,-,-,TGTGCCAGCAGAGAGACTCCCTACAATGAGCAGTTCTTC,CASRETPYNEQFF
TRBV7-2,TRBJ1-4,-,TRBD1,TGTGCCAGCAGCCCCGGCAGGGGGTATGAAAAACTGTTTTTT,CASSPGRGYEKLFF
TRBV11-1,TRBJ2-2,-,TRBD2,TGTGCCAGCAGCCCTCGACTAGCGGGAGTCCTTGCGGGGACCGGGGAGCTGTTTTTT,CASSPRLAGVLAGTGELFF
TRBV7-7,TRBJ2-5,-,TRBD2,TGTGCTAGCGGGGAGGGGTCAGGGACCCAGTACTTC,CASGEGSGTQYF
TRBV18,TRBJ2-5,-,TRBD2,TGTGCCAGCTCACGGACTAGCGGGAGGGTCGAGACCCAGTACTTC,CASSRTSGRVETQYF
TRBV7-9,TRBJ2-3,-,TRBD1,TGTGCCAGCAGCCTACAGGGGATCGGCACAGATACGCAGTATTTT,CASSLQGIGTDTQYF
TRBV28,TRBJ1-5,once,-,TGTGCCAGCAGTTCTGGGGGACCCCCGGTCCAGCCCCAGCATTTT,CASSSGGPPVQPQHF
TRBV28,TRBJ2-7,-,-,TGTGCCAGCAAAGACAGCCTCTACGAGCAGTACTTC,CASKDSLYEQYF
TRBV7-3,TRBJ2-1,once,TRBD1,TGTGCCAGCAGCTTAGTCGCCGGGACAGGGCTCTACAATGAGCAGTTCTTC,CASSLVAGTGLYNEQFF
TRBV16,TRBJ1-1,-,-,TGTGCCAGCAGCCGACGACAGGACATGAACACTGAAGCTTTCTTT,CASSRRQDMNTEAFF
TRBV19,TRBJ1-1,-,TRBD1,TGTGCCAGTAACCGGGACAGTAGGAGCACTGAAGCTTTCTTT,CASNRDSRSTEAFF
TRBV14,TRBJ2-7,-,TRBD2,TGTGCCAGCAGCCAACCCGGACGGGGGGGCTACGAGCAGTACTTC,CASSQPGRGGYEQYF
TRBV28,TRBJ2-1,once,TRBD2,TGTGCCAGCACTACTAGCGGGGAACCGAGCTCCTACAATGAGCAGTTCTTC,CASTTSGEPSSYNEQFF
TRBV7-2,TRBJ1-6,-,-,TGTGCCAGCAGCTCGCTTAGGGACTTCTTGGCAAGCAATTCACCCCTCCACTTT,CASSSLRDFLASNSPLHF
TRBV5-1,TRBJ2-3,once,-,TGCGCCAGCAGCTTGGGTGGAGATACGCAGTATTTT,CASSLGGDTQYF
TRBV5-5,TRBJ2-7,-,TRBD2,TGTGCCAGCGGAGGGGCTGCGGGAGGAAGGTACGAGCAGTACTTC,CASGGAAGGRYEQYF
TRBV28,TRBJ1-2,-,-,TGTGCCAGCAGTATTAGGGGCCGGAACTATGGCTACACCTTC,CASSIRGRNYGYTF
TRBV7-6,TRBJ2-7,-,-,TGTGCCAGCAGCTTGGGCCTAGGGGACGAGCAGTACTTC,CASSLGLGDEQYF
TRBV30,TRBJ2-1,-,-,TGTGCCTGGGCTTATAGAGAGCAGTTCTTC,CAWAYREQFF
TRBV10-3,TRBJ2-7,once,TRBD2,TGTGCCATCAGTGAGAGCGGGATTTCCTACGAGCAGTACTTC,CAISESGISYEQYF
TRBV28,TRBJ2-3,-,TRBD2,TGTGCCAGCAGACCCTTAGCGGGAGGTGTGCCAGATACGCAGTATTTT,CASRPLAGGVPDTQYF
TRBV5-1,TRBJ2-1,-,TRBD2,TGCGCCAGCAGCTTGGTGGTAGCGGGAGATGAGCAGTTCTTC,CASSLVVAGDEQFF
TRBV19,TRBJ2-1,-,TRBD1,TGTGCCAGTAGTATCCCCACAGGGGACAATGAGCAGTTCTTC,CASSIPTGDNEQFF
TRBV6-1,TRBJ1-5,-,-,TGTGCCAGCAGTGAAGTCCAGGGTCGCGCTCAGCCCCAGCATTTT,CASSEVQGRAQPQHF
TRBV29-1,TRBJ2-1,-,-,TGCAGCGTTGCGGGACCAAGCCACAATGAGCAGTTCTTC,CSVAGPSHNEQFF
TRBV28,TRBJ2-1,-,-,TGTGCCAGCAGTTTAATCCCCAGAGCGGGACAGGAGGGCAATGAGCAGTTCTTC,CASSLIPRAGQEGNEQFF
TRBV5-1,TRBJ1-2,once,TRBD1,TGCGCCAGCAGCCGGACAGGGGGCAGCTATGGCTACACCTTC,CASSRTGGSYGYTF